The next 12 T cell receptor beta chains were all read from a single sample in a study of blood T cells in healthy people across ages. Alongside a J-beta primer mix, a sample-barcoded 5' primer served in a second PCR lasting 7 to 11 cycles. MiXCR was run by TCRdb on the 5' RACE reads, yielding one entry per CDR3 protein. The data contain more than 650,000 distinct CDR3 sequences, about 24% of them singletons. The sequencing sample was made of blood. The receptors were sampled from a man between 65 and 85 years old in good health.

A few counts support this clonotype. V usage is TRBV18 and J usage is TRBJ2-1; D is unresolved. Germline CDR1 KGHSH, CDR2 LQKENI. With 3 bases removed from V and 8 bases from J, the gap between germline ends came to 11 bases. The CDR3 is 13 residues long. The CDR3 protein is CASSPVETYEQFF. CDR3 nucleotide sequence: TGTGCCAGCTCACCGGTTGAAACCTATGAGCAGTTCTTC. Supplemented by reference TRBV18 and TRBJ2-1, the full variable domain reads NAGVMQNPRHLVRRRGQEARLRCSPMKGHSHVYWYRQLPEEGLKFMVYLQKENIIDESGMPKERFSAEFPKEGPSILRIQQVVRGDSAAYFCASSPVETYEQFFGPGTRLTVL.

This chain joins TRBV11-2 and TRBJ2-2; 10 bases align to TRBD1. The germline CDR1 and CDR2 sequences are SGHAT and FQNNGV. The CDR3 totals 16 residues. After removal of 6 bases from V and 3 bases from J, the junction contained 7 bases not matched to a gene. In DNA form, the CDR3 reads TGTGCCAGCAGATTTTCCGGGACAGGGGACACCGGGGAGCTGTTTTTT. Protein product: CASRFSGTGDTGELFF.

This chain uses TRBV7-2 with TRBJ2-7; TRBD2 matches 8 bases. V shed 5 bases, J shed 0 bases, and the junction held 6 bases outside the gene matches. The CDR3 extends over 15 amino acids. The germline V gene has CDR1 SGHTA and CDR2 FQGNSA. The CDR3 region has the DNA TGTGCCAGCAGCACCGCGAGCGGGGGCTCCTACGAGCAGTACTTC. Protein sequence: CASSTASGGSYEQYF.

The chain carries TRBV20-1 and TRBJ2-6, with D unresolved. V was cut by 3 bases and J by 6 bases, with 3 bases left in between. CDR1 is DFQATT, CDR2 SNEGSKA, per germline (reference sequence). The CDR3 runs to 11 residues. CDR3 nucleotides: TGCAGTGCTAGCGCGGCCAACGTCCTGACTTTC. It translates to CSASAANVLTF.

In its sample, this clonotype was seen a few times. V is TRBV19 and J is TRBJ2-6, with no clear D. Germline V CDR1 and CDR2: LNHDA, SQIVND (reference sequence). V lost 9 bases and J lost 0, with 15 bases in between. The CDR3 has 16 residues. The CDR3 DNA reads TGTGCCAGCAGAAATTTCGGTCTCTCTGGGGCCAACGTCCTGACTTTC. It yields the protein CASRNFGLSGANVLTF.

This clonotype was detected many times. The CDR3 loop is CASSKVAGNKTQYF. Here the CDR3 DNA reads TGTGCCAGCAGCAAAGTGGCGGGTAACAAGACGCAGTATTTT. The chain carries TRBV21-1 and TRBJ2-3; the table's D gene call, TRBD2, was not cross checked with the DNA. TRBV21-1 is a pseudogene locus. This CDR3 contains 14 residues.

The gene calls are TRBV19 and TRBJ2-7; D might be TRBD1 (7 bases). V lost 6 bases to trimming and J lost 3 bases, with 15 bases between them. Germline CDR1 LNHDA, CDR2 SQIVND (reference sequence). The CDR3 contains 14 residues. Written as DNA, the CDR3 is TGTGCCAGTAGCGTGACAGGGACTCGCTACGAGCAGTACTTC. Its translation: CASSVTGTRYEQYF.

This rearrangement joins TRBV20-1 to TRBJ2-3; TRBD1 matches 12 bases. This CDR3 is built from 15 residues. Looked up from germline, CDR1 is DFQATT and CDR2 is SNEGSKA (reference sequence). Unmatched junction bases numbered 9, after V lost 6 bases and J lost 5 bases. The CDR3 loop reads CSAPGTGGRGDTQYF. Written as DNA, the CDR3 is TGCAGTGCCCCAGGGACAGGGGGCAGAGGAGATACGCAGTATTTT.

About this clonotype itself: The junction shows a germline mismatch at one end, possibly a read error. This CDR3 reads CASKAGSGTDFSCEQYF. Written as DNA, the CDR3 is TGTGCCAGTAAGGCGGGGAGCGGGACAGACTTTTCCTGCGAGCAGTACTTC. This chain connects TRBV19 to TRBJ2-7, with D perhaps TRBD1 or TRBD2 (7 bases each). The CDR3 spans 17 residues. CDR1 LNHDA and CDR2 SQIVND come from the germline V gene (reference sequence).

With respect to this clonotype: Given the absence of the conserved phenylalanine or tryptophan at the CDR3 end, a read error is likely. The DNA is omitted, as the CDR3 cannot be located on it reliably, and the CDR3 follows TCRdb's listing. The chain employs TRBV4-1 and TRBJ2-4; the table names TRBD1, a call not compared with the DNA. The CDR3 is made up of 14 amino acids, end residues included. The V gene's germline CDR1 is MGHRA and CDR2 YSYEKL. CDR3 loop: CASSQAHGTAQWVL.

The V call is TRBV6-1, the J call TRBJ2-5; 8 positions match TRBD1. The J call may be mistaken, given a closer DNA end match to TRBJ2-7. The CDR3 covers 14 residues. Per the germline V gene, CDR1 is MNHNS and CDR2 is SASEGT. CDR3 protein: CASTDDRGRSEQYF. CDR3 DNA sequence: TGTGCCAGCACCGATGACAGGGGACGGTCCGAGCAGTACTTC.

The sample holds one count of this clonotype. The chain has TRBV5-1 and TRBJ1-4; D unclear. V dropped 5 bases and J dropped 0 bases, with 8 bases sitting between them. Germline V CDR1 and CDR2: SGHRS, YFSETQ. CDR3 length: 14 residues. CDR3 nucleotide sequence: TGCGCCAGCAGGGAATCCGCAACTAATGAAAAACTGTTTTTT. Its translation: CASRESATNEKLFF.